At least ten counts were recorded for the clone carrying this T cell receptor beta chain. These data come from a study of T cells in Graves' hyperthyroidism and ophthalmopathy. Amplification of TCR beta CDR3 regions was performed using RNA transcripts as template. A first-round RT-PCR of the TCR CDR3 used the HTBI primer set. Using its own MiXCR run on the multiplex PCR reads, TCRdb lists one record per CDR3 protein. The table includes some 400,000 distinct CDR3 sequences, about a fifth detected once. Source material: blood. This clonotype was obtained from a woman between 18 and 30 years old with Graves' hyperthyroidism.

The CDR3 reads CASSEGGLVMETQYF. DNA for the CDR3: TGTGCCAGCAGTGAAGGGGGTCTCGTTATGGAGACCCAGTACTTC. The chain is built from TRBV6-1 and TRBJ2-5; D unclear. The CDR3 length is 15 residues. V lost 1 base and J 5 bases, leaving 14 bases between the germline ends. Germline values: CDR1 MNHNS, CDR2 SASEGT.